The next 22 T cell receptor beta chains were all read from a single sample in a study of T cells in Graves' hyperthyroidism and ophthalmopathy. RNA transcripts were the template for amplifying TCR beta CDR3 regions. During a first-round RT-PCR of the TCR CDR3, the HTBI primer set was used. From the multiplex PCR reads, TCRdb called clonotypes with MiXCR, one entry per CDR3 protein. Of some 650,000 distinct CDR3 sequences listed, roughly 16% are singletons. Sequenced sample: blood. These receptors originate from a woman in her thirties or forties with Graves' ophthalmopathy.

CDR3 in DNA: TGCGCCAGCAGCTTGGTTTCTAGCGGGAAGCCCGGGGAGCTGTTTTTT. The encoded protein is CASSLVSSGKPGELFF. The chain links TRBV5-1 to TRBJ2-2; 9 positions match TRBD2. CDR1 is SGHRS and CDR2 is YFSETQ in the germline V gene. The CDR3 length is 16 residues. V shed 0 bases, J shed 6 bases, and the junction held 6 bases outside the gene matches.

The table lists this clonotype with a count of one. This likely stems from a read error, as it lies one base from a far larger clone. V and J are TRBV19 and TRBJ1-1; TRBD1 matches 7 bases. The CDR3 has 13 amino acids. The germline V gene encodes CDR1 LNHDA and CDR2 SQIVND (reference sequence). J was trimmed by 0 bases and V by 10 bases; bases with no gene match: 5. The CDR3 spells CATSGTVNTEAFF. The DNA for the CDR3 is TGTGCCACCTCCGGGACAGTGAACACTGAAGCTTTCTTT.

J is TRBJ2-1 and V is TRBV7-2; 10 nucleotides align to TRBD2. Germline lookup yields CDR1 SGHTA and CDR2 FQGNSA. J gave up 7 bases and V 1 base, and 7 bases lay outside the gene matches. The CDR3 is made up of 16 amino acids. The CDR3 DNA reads TGTGCCAGCAGCTTAGAAGGGACTAGCGTCCGAAATGAGCAGTTCTTC. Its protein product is CASSLEGTSVRNEQFF.

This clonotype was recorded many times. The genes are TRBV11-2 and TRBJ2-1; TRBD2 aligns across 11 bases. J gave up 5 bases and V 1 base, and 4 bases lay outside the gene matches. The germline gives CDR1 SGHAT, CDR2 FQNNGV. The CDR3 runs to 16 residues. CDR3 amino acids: CASSLGNSGGDNEQFF. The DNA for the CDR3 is TGTGCCAGCAGCTTAGGTAATAGCGGGGGGGACAATGAGCAGTTCTTC.

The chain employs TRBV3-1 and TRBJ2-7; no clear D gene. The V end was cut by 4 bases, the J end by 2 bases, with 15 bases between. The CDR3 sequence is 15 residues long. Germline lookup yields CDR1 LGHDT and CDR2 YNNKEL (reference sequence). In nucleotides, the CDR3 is TGTGCCAGCAGCCCCGACGGTGGGCCTACCTACGAGCAGTACTTC. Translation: CASSPDGGPTYEQYF.

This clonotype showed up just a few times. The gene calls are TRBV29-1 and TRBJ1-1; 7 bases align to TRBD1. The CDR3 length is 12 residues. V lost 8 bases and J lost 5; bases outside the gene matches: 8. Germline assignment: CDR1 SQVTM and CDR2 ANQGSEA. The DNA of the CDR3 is TGCAGCATAACAGGGGTTGAGACTGAAGCTTTCTTT. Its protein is CSITGVETEAFF. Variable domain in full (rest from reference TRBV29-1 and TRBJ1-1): SAVISQKPSRDICQRGTSLTIQCQVDSQVTMMFWYRQQPGQSLTLIATANQGSEATYESGFVIDKFPISRPNLTFSTLTVSNMSPEDSSIYLCSITGVETEAFFGQGTRLTVV.

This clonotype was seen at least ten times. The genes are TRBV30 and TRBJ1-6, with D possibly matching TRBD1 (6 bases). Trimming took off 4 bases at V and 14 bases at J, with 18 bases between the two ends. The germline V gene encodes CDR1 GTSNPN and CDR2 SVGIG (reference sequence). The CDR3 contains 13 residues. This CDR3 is CAWNRDGWETLHF. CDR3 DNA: TGTGCCTGGAACAGGGACGGTTGGGAGACCCTCCACTTT. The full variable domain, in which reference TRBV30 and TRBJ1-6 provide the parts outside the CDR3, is SQTIHQWPATLVQPVGSPLSLECTVEGTSNPNLYWYRQAAGRGLQLLFYSVGIGQISSEVPQNLSASRPQDRQFILSSKKLLLSDSGFYLCAWNRDGWETLHFGNGTRLTVT.

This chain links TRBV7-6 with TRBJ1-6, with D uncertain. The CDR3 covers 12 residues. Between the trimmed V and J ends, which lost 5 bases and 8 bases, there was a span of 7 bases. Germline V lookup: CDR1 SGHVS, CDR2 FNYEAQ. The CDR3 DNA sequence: TGTGCCAGCAGCCGCCCCGATTCACCCCTCCACTTT. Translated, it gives CASSRPDSPLHF. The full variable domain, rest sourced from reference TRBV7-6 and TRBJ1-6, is GAGVSQSPRYKVTKRGQDVALRCDPISGHVSLYWYRQALGQGPEFLTYFNYEAQQDKSGLPNDRFSAERPEGSISTLTIQRTEQRDSAMYRCASSRPDSPLHFGNGTRLTVT.

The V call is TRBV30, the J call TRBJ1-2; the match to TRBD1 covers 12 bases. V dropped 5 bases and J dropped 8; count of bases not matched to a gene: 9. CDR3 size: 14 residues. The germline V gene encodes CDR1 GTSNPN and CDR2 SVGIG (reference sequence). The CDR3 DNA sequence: TGTGCCTGGTCTCCCGGGACAGGGGGCCAAGGCTACACCTTC. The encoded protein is CAWSPGTGGQGYTF.

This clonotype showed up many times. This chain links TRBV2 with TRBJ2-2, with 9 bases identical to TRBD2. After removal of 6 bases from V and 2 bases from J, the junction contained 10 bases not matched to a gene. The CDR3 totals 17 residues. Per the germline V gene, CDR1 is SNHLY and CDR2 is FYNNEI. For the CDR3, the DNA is TGTGCCAGCAGCGTAAGCGGGAGGAAACCTAACACCGGGGAGCTGTTTTTT. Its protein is CASSVSGRKPNTGELFF.

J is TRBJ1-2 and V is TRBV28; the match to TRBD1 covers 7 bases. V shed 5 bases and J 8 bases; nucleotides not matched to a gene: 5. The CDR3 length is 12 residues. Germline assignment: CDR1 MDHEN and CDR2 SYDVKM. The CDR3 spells CASSRQGRGYTF. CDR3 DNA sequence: TGTGCCAGCAGTAGACAGGGCCGAGGCTACACCTTC.

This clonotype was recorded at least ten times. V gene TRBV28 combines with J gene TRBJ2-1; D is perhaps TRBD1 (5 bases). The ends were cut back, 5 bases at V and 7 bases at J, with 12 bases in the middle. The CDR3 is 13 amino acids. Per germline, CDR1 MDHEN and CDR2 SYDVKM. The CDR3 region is CASSRSRVNEQFF. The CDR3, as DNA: TGTGCCAGCAGTCGTAGCAGGGTGAATGAGCAGTTCTTC.

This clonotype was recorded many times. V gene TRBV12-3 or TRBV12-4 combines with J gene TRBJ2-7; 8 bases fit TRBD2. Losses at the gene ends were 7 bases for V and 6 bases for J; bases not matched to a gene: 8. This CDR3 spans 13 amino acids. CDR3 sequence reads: CASTTGGGLEQYF. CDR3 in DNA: TGTGCCAGCACAACAGGCGGGGGGCTCGAGCAGTACTTC.

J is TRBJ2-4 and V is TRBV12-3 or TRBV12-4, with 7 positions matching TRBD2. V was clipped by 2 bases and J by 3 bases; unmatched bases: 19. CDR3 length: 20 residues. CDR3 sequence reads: CASSLRVRGGEKVDKNIQYF. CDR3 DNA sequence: TGTGCCAGCAGTTTACGAGTTCGGGGAGGGGAAAAGGTAGACAAAAACATTCAGTACTTC.

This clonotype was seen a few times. The CDR3 DNA is TGTGCCAGCAGTTTTGCGGGGGGCATCAATGAGCAGTTCTTC. This codes for CASSFAGGINEQFF. The rearrangement joins TRBV28 to TRBJ2-1; 8 bases are shared with TRBD2. This CDR3 contains 14 residues. Germline-derived CDR1 and CDR2 are MDHEN and SYDVKM. V shed 3 bases, J shed 6 bases, and the junction held 4 bases outside the gene matches. The variable domain in full, with the rest retrieved from reference TRBV28 and TRBJ2-1, is DVKVTQSSRYLVKRTGEKVFLECVQDMDHENMFWYRQDPGLGLRLIYFSYDVKMKEKGDIPEGYSVSREKKERFSLILESASTNQTSMYLCASSFAGGINEQFFGPGTRLTVL.

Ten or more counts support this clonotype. The CDR3 sequence is CASSYRGSQYF. The CDR3 region has the DNA TGTGCCAGCAGTTACAGGGGGTCCCAGTACTTC. The chain combines TRBV6-6 with TRBJ2-5, with D possibly being TRBD1 (6 bases). This CDR3 has 11 residues. With 2 bases removed from V and 9 bases from J, the gap between germline ends came to 7 bases. CDR1 is MNHNY, CDR2 SVGAGI, per germline (reference sequence).

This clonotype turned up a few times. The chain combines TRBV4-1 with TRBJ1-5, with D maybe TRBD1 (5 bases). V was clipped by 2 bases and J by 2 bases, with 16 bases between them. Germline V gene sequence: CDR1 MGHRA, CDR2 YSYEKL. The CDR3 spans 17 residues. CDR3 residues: CASSQPDRGLRNQPQHF. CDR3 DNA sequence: TGCGCCAGCAGCCAACCCGACCGGGGCTTGCGCAATCAGCCCCAGCATTTT.

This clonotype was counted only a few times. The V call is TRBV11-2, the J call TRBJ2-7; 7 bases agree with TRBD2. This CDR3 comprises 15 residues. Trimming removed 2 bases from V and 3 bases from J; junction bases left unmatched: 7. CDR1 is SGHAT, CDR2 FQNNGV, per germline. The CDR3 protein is CASSLFTGRNYEQYF. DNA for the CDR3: TGTGCCAGCAGCTTATTTACCGGGAGGAACTACGAGCAGTACTTC.

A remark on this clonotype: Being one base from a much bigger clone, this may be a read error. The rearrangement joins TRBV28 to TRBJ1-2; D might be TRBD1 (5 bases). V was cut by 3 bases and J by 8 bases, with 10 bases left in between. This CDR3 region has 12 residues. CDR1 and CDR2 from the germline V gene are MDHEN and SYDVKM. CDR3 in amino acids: CASSFRGAGYTF. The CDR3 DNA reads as TGTGCCAGCAGTTTTAGAGGGGCCGGCTACACCTTC.

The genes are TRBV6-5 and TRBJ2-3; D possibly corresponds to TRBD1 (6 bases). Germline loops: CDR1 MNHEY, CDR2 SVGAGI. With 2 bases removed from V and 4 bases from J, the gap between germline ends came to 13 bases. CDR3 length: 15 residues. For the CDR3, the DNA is TGTGCCAGCAGTTACCAGGGGAGTGAGGCAGATACGCAGTATTTT. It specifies CASSYQGSEADTQYF.

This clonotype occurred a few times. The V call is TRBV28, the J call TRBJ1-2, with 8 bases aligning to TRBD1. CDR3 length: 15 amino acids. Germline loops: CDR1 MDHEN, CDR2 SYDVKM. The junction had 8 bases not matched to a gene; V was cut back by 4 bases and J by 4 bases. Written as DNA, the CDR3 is TGTGCCAGCAGTTCCCCGGACAGGGCTGGCTATGGCTACACCTTC. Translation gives CASSSPDRAGYGYTF.

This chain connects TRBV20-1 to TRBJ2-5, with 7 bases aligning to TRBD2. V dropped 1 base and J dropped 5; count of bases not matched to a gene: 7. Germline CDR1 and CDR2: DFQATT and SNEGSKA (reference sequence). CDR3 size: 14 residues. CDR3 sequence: CSARVAGVGETQYF. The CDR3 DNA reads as TGCAGTGCTAGAGTGGCGGGGGTGGGGGAGACCCAGTACTTC.